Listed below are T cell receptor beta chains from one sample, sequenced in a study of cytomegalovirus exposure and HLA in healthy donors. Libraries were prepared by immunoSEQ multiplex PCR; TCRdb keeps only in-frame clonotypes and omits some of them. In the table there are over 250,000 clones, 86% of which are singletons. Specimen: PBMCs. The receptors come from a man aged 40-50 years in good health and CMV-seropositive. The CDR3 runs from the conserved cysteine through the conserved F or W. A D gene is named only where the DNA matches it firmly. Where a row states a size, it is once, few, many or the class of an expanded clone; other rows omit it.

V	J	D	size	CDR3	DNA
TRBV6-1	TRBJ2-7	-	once	CASSEGRVMAYEQYF	TGTGCCAGCAGTGAAGGGAGGGTAATGGCCTACGAGCAGTACTTC
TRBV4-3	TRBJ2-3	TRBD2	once	CASSQKTSGRTDTQYF	TGCGCCAGCAGCCAAAAAACTAGCGGGAGGACAGATACGCAGTATTTT
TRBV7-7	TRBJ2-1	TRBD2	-	CASSLAAGGIDEQFF	TGTGCTAGCAGCTTAGCTGCGGGAGGTATAGATGAGCAGTTCTTC
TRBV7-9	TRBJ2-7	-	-	CASSFDSVAYEQYF	TGTGCCAGCAGCTTTGACAGCGTGGCCTACGAGCAGTACTTC
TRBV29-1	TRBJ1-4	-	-	CSAHSGNEKLFF	TGCAGCGCTCATTCGGGGAATGAAAAACTGTTTTTT
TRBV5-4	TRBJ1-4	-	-	CASSPGGTITNEKLFF	TGTGCCAGCAGCCCCGGGGGGACCATAACTAATGAAAAACTGTTTTTT
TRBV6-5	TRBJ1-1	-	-	CASSYPQISSVFF	TGTGCCAGCAGTTACCCTCAAATTTCCTCGGTGTTCTTT
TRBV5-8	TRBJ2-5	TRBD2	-	CASSSRLAGIQETQYF	TGTGCCAGCAGCTCGAGGTTAGCGGGGATCCAAGAGACCCAGTACTTC
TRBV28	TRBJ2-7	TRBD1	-	CASSLGQGLHEQYF	TGTGCCAGCAGTTTGGGACAGGGCCTTCACGAGCAGTACTTC
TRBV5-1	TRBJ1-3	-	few	CASSLLQGSGNTIYF	TGCGCCAGCAGCTTGTTACAGGGATCCGGAAACACCATATATTTT
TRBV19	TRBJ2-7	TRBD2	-	CASSYLAGGPTYEQYF	TGTGCCAGTAGCTACCTAGCGGGAGGACCCACCTACGAGCAGTACTTC
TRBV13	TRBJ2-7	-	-	CASSPYRGEQYF	TGTGCCAGCAGCCCGTACCGGGGGGAGCAGTACTTC
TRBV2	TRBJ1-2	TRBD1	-	CASSEVRPGRGPEGYTF	TGTGCCAGCAGTGAAGTCCGTCCCGGCAGGGGGCCGGAGGGCTACACCTTC
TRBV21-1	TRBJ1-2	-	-	CASSKEAGRDGYTF	TGTGCCAGCAGCAAAGAGGCAGGGCGTGATGGCTACACCTTC
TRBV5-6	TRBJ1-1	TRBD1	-	CASSSGTGITEAFF	TGTGCCAGCAGCTCCGGGACAGGGATCACTGAAGCTTTCTTT
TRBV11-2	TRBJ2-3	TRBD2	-	CASSLDTSADTQYF	TGTGCCAGCAGCTTAGACACTAGCGCAGATACGCAGTATTTT
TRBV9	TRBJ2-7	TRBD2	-	CASSVSSGGYEQYF	TGTGCCAGCAGCGTGAGTAGCGGGGGATACGAGCAGTACTTC
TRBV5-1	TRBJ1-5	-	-	CASSLGGAGNQPQHF	TGCGCCAGCAGCTTAGGAGGGGCGGGCAATCAGCCCCAGCATTTT
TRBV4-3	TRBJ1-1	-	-	CASSLRGAPEAFF	TGCGCCAGCAGTCTTCGGGGGGCCCCTGAAGCTTTCTTT
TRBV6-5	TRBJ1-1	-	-	CASSYSAQGTEAFF	TGTGCCAGCAGTTACAGTGCCCAGGGGACTGAAGCTTTCTTT
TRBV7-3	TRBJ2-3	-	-	CASSLIGGSDTQYF	TGTGCCAGCAGCTTAATTGGGGGCTCAGATACGCAGTATTTT
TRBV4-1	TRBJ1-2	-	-	CASGRQDPNYGYTF	TGCGCCAGCGGGAGACAGGACCCTAACTATGGCTACACCTTC
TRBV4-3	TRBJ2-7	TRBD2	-	CASSQDSGRSYEQYF	TGCGCCAGCAGCCAAGACAGCGGGAGGTCCTACGAGCAGTACTTC
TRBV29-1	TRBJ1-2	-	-	CSVEGGPSNYGYTF	TGCAGCGTTGAGGGGGGTCCCTCTAACTATGGCTACACCTTC
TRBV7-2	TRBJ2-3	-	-	CASRRELTGVGDTQYF	TGTGCCAGCAGGAGGGAACTTACGGGAGTTGGAGATACGCAGTATTTT
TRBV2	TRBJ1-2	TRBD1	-	CASSERGTGGTGYTF	TGTGCCAGCAGTGAAAGGGGGACAGGGGGAACTGGCTACACCTTC
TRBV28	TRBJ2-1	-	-	CASRPPGENEQFF	TGTGCCAGCAGACCCCCGGGTGAAAACGAGCAGTTCTTC
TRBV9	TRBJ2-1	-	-	CASSSPPRGSYNEQFF	TGTGCCAGCAGCTCACCCCCCCGAGGATCCTACAATGAGCAGTTCTTC
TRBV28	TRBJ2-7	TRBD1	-	CASSWDGDRAYEQYF	TGTGCCAGCAGTTGGGATGGGGACAGGGCCTACGAGCAGTACTTC
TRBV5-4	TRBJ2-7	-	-	CASSPYSGGTGYHEQYF	TGTGCCAGCAGCCCCTATTCCGGTGGAACGGGTTATCACGAGCAGTACTTC
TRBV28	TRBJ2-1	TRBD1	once	CASSDSQGHNEQFF	TGTGCCAGCAGCGACTCACAGGGGCACAATGAGCAGTTCTTC
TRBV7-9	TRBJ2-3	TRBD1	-	CASSLVGADRGDTQYF	TGTGCCAGCAGCTTAGTGGGGGCGGACAGGGGAGATACGCAGTATTTT
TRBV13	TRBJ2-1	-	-	CASSSRRNEQFF	TGTGCCAGCAGCTCTCGTCGGAATGAGCAGTTCTTC
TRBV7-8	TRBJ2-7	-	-	CASSPGYGSYEQYF	TGTGCCAGCAGCCCGGGATATGGTTCCTACGAGCAGTACTTC
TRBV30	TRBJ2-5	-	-	CAWSRPGKIRGTQYF	TGTGCCTGGAGTCGCCCAGGGAAAATCCGTGGAACCCAGTACTTC
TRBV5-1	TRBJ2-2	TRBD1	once	CASSRGQGFSPGELFF	TGCGCCAGCAGCAGGGGACAGGGCTTTTCTCCCGGGGAGCTGTTTTTT
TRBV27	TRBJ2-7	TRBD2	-	CASSSPLAGHEQYF	TGTGCCAGCAGTTCCCCTTTAGCGGGCCACGAGCAGTACTTC
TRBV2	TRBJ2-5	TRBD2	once	CASSEIAGGEETQYF	TGTGCCAGCAGTGAAATAGCGGGAGGCGAGGAGACCCAGTACTTC
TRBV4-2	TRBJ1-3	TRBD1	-	CASSQGTGGNLGNTIYF	TGTGCCAGCAGCCAGGGGACAGGGGGAAATCTGGGAAACACCATATATTTT
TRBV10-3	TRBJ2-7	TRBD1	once	CAISDGTDTYEQYF	TGTGCCATCAGTGATGGGACAGATACCTACGAGCAGTACTTC
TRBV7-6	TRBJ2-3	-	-	CASSLAWGPGTDTQYF	TGTGCCAGCAGCTTAGCTTGGGGCCCGGGCACAGATACGCAGTATTTT
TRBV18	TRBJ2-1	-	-	CASSPFGQGGHEQFF	TGTGCCAGCTCACCATTCGGACAGGGAGGGCATGAGCAGTTCTTC
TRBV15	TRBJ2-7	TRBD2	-	CATSRELAGGEQYF	TGTGCCACCAGCAGAGAACTAGCGGGAGGTGAGCAGTACTTC
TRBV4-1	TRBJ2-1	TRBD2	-	CASSQVETSNNEQFF	TGCGCCAGCAGCCAAGTTGAGACTAGCAACAATGAGCAGTTCTTC
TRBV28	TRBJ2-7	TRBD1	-	CASRSGTGDYEQYF	TGTGCCAGCAGGTCCGGGACAGGGGACTACGAGCAGTACTTC
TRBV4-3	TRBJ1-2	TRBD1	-	CASSQSPRTGYQGYTF	TGCGCCAGCAGCCAATCACCTAGGACAGGATATCAAGGCTACACCTTC
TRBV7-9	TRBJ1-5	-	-	CASSSGFSNQPQHF	TGTGCCAGCAGCTCCGGGTTTAGCAATCAGCCCCAGCATTTT
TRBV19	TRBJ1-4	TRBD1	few	CASSLTGAGEKLFF	TGTGCCAGTAGTCTAACAGGGGCGGGCGAAAAACTGTTTTTT
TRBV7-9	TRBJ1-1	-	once	CSSSLAGGSGPQAFF	TGTTCCAGCAGTTTGGCGGGGGGCTCAGGTCCTCAAGCTTTCTTT
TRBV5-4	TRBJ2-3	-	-	CASSLQGTDTQYF	TGTGCCAGCAGCTTGCAGGGAACAGATACGCAGTATTTT
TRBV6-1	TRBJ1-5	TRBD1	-	CASSRDRDSNQPQHF	TGTGCCAGCAGTCGGGACAGGGATAGCAATCAGCCCCAGCATTTT
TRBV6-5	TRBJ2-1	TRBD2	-	CASSAGLAGYNEQFF	TGTGCCAGCAGTGCTGGACTAGCGGGCTACAATGAGCAGTTCTTC
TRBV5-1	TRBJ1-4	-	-	CASKETRGEKLFF	TGCGCCAGCAAAGAAACCCGGGGTGAAAAACTGTTTTTT
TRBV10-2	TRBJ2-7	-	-	CASSDNAYEQYF	TGCGCCAGCAGTGATAATGCCTACGAGCAGTACTTC
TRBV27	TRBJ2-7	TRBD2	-	CASSLYGLAGLLSYEQYF	TGTGCCAGCAGTTTATATGGACTAGCGGGCCTACTCTCCTACGAGCAGTACTTC
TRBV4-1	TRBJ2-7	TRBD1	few	CASSRAGQGVLEQYF	TGCGCCAGCAGCCGGGCTGGACAGGGAGTACTCGAGCAGTACTTC
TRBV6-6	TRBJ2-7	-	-	CASSYPARDYEQYF	TGTGCCAGCAGTTACCCGGCTCGGGACTACGAGCAGTACTTC
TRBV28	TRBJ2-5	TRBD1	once	CASRAGGRETQYF	TGTGCCAGCAGGGCAGGGGGCAGGGAGACCCAGTACTTC
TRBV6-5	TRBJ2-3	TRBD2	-	CASSYGTSFTDTQYF	TGTGCCAGCAGTTACGGGACTAGCTTCACAGATACGCAGTATTTT